This TCR beta chain came from a study of a mutant IDH1 vaccine in newly diagnosed glioma. At the level of the study: The therapy given earlier, which was standard therapy, consisted of radiotherapy, temozolomide, or both, and most of the patients received both.

Measured with immunoSEQ multiplex PCR; TCRdb has only the in-frame clones, and not every one. The sample has about 98,000 clones; 70% to 90% are singletons. Time point in this sample: baseline, week 1 (first vaccination visit). The treatment is: pre-vaccination baseline after standard-of-care therapy. CDR1 is SGHKS and CDR2 is YYEKEE in the germline V gene (reference sequence). Losses at the gene ends were 3 bases for V and 0 bases for J; bases not matched to a gene: 9. This CDR3 is built from 17 residues. The source of this sequence is a woman between 50 and 59 years old with glioma. Source: PBMCs, taken from a glioma patient treated with radiotherapy, temozolomide or both. The V call is TRBV5-5, the J call TRBJ1-1, with TRBD1 matching 9 bases. CDR3 sequence (DNA): TGTGCCAGCAGCTGGACAGGGGTTCCTGGAATGAACACTGAAGCTTTCTTT. Its protein product is CASSWTGVPGMNTEAFF.